This T cell receptor (beta chain) was profiled in a study of T cell repertoires in cytomegalovirus infection. At the level of the study: Well-studied HLA-B-restricted epitopes and recently identified HLA-C-restricted epitopes of CMV were both used in the study.

On this clonotype itself: Its antigen remains unknown.

TCRdb redid the calling of the reads with MiXCR, one entry per CDR3 protein. The profile shows 370,000 or so distinct CDR3 sequences, approximately 35% of them singletons. From germline, CDR1 is LNHNV and CDR2 YYDKDF (reference sequence). V was cut by 0 bases and J by 4 bases, with 13 bases left in between. This CDR3 is 15 amino acids long. This specimen was cultured PBMCs, taken from culture after CMV antigen stimulation. The chain recombines TRBV15 with TRBJ2-7, with no clear D. The sequence came from a human donor in good health (CMV status not recorded). Some clones in this sample may be carry-over from other donors' samples. The CDR3 is CATSRDCASQYEQYV. The CDR3 DNA follows: TGTGCCACCAGCAGAGATTGTGCAAGCCAGTACGAGCAGTACGTC.